Listed below are T cell receptor beta chains from one sample, sequenced in a study of blood T cell repertoires in COVID-19. Measured with immunoSEQ multiplex PCR; TCRdb has only the in-frame clones, and not every one. Of 150,000 to 200,000 clones detected, about four fifths appear once; the ten largest clones hold around 14%. Sequenced sample: peripheral blood. These receptor sequences come from a woman older than 75 with acute or convalescent COVID-19. CDR3s include the opening cysteine and the closing phenylalanine or tryptophan.

v_gene | CDR3aa
TRBV30 | CAGGAGPAQETQYF
TRBV5-1 | CASSVRQGTGELFF
TRBV28 | CASSWGRGLGNTIYF
TRBV15 | CATSSPLRREGADTQYF
TRBV7-2 | CASSNQQTYEQYF
TRBV28 | CASSLPGGYEQYF
TRBV28 | CASSFQGYGGYTF
TRBV28 | CASSLYLAGVMDEQFF
TRBV6-5 | CASRQGPTGANVLTF
TRBV11-2 | CATGPGQGVTGELFF
TRBV10-2 | CASRDSGGTEAFF
TRBV19 | CASTPGALYGYTF
TRBV3-1/TRBV3-2 | CASSQRDRVTEAFF
TRBV7-2 | CASSLEGGQVPNYGYTF
TRBV6-6 | CASRPTGGAGYGYTF
TRBV6-5 | CASWTGNYGYTF
TRBV24-1 | CATGRGNEQFF
TRBV11-2 | CASSWSGKNTEAFF
TRBV28 | CASRRTGWGNTGELFF
TRBV19 | CASSIRGTPEQFF
TRBV2 | CASSPTGVPEKLFF
TRBV18 | CASSPLYPAPEKLFF
TRBV2 | CASTIGAGRYNEQFF
TRBV3-1/TRBV3-2 | CASSPSTRPWTNEKLFF
TRBV6-5 | CASSYQGAGVETQYF
TRBV6-1 | CASSEGGFGVGELDTEAFF
TRBV19 | CASSWGNGGDTQYF
TRBV28 | CAIPGGIGEKLFF
TRBV27 | CASSLYRSGGYEQYF
TRBV9 | CASSTAGTGGYEQYF
TRBV3-1/TRBV3-2 | CASSPLAGGSNEQFF
TRBV25-1 | CASSGGVGYTF
TRBV6-5 | CASNPWTSSTDTQYF
TRBV2 | CASSLRGKAFF
TRBV24-1 | CATSDSGVSYEQYF
TRBV5-8 | CASSLGHTNRGYGYTF
TRBV5-6 | CASSLVGLAGDSDEQFF
TRBV18 | CASSNRSGNTIYF
TRBV6-5 | CASSSFGVTLANEAFF
TRBV5-4 | CASSLQRDNSPLHF
TRBV5-1 | CASSPGQGNEKLFF
TRBV12-3/TRBV12-4 | CASTLSGANVLTF
TRBV5-1 | CASSLGSGARSDTQYF
TRBV3-1/TRBV3-2 | CASSQIGTSGKAYNEQFF
TRBV30 | CAWSVGGSNQPQHF
TRBV27 | CASSSTWPRGGGRTPFF
TRBV6-5 | CASSSTGQGNGYTF
TRBV5-3 | CARSQPGGNYGYTF
TRBV7-2 | CASSFGTSGSEQFF
TRBV5-4 | CASSFDGRTLRTSEQYF
TRBV11-2 | CASSQGKAGLQETQYF
TRBV19 | CASRRGRDSSYEQYF
TRBV7-2 | CASSLVTSSYNEQFF
TRBV19 | CASSLQEGRRTEAFF